This T cell receptor beta chain was recorded in a study of blood T cells in healthy people across ages. Study-level results: Among long-lived donors, naive CD4+ cells were more numerous and diversity higher than in aged donors. Diversity estimated from one million T cells was considered an underestimate.

Next came a second PCR, run for about 7 to 12 cycles, which used a sample-barcoded 5' primer along with a J-beta primer mix. TCRdb fed the 5' RACE reads into MiXCR, producing one record per CDR3 protein. This sample has roughly 1.7 million distinct CDR3 sequences, with roughly 30% found just once. V lost 7 bases, J lost 1 base, and 6 bases stayed unmatched. This CDR3 region has 13 residues. In germline, CDR1 is DFQATT, CDR2 SNEGSKA (reference sequence). Regarding this clonotype: Antigen: not known.

Sequencing was performed on blood. The TCR was taken from a woman under 40 in good health. The rearrangement uses TRBV20-1 and TRBJ2-5, with 7 bases aligning to TRBD1. The CDR3 is CSVQRGPQETQYF. The CDR3 region has the DNA TGCAGTGTTCAGAGGGGGCCCCAAGAGACCCAGTACTTC.